This TCR beta chain came from a study of T cells in Graves' hyperthyroidism and ophthalmopathy. Study-wide results and caveats: Most clonotypes that expanded in the thyroid above 0.001 also showed up in blood. Progression to ophthalmopathy was predicted a median of roughly 6.5 months early.

Comments on this clonotype: Antigen specificity is unknown.

The CDR3 contains 12 residues. Per the germline V gene, CDR1 is SGHTA and CDR2 is FQGNSA. Trimming shortened V by 2 bases and J by 7 bases, and 5 bases separated the two germline ends. It was less than 13 ml of fresh peripheral blood that supplied the PBMCs. RNA transcripts served as the template for amplifying TCR beta CDR3 regions. A first-round RT-PCR of the TCR CDR3 used the HTBI primer set. TCRdb re-analysed the multiplex PCR reads in MiXCR, keeping a single row per CDR3 protein. This table has about 400,000 distinct CDR3 sequences, around 15% appearing once. This clonotype was obtained from a man aged 45-65 years with Graves' ophthalmopathy. Sequenced input: blood. This chain connects TRBV7-2 to TRBJ1-4; D not resolved. CDR3 residues: CASSLPSEKLFF. The CDR3 region has the DNA TGTGCCAGCAGCTTACCTTCTGAAAAACTGTTTTTT.